This T cell receptor beta chain originates from a study of blood T cell repertoires in COVID-19. In the study overall: COVID-19 samples, acute and convalescent, were from the United States, Italy and Spain. T cells, B-cell-depleted T cells, or PBMCs provided the cDNA or gDNA that served as material.

In the source study's methods: Amplifying reference gene primers gave estimates of nucleated cell counts. Sequencing used immunoSEQ multiplex PCR; TCRdb keeps in-frame clones, though not all of them. Clonal size and the V and J genes are those of that table, whereas D and trimming came from the DNA. The table records more than 70,000 clones, about nine tenths of them present only once. Losses at the gene ends were 0 bases for V and 7 bases for J; bases not matched to a gene: 10. The CDR3 covers 15 residues. Germline V lookup: CDR1 SGHRS, CDR2 YFSETQ. The sample was peripheral blood. The clonotype originates from a woman between 50 and 59 years old with active or convalescent COVID-19. The chain recombines TRBV5-1 with TRBJ2-7; 7 positions match TRBD2. The CDR3 sequence: CASSLVWEREVEQYF. For the CDR3, the DNA is TGCGCCAGCAGCTTGGTATGGGAGCGGGAAGTAGAGCAGTACTTC.